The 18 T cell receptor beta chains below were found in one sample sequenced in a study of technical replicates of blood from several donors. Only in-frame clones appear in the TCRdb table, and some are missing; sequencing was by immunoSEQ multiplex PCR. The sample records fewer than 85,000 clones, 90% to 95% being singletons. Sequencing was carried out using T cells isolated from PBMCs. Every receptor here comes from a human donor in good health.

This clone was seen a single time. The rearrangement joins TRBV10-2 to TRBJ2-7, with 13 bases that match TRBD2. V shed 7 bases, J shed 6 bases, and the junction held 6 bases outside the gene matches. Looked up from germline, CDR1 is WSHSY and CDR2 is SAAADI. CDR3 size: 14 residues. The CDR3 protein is CASNGLAGVSEQYF. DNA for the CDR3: TGCGCCAGCAATGGACTAGCGGGAGTCTCCGAGCAGTACTTC.

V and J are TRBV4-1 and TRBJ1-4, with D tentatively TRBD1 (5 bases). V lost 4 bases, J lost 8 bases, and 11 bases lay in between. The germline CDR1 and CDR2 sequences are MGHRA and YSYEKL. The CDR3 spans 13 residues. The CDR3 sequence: CASSRTNYEKLFF. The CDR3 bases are TGCGCCAGCAGCCGGACAAATTACGAAAAACTGTTTTTT.

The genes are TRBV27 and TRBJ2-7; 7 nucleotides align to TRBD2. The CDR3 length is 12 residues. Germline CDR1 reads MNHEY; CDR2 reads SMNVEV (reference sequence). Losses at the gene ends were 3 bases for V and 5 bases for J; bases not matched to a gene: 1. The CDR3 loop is CASSLGGNEQYF. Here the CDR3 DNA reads TGTGCCAGCAGTTTGGGAGGGAACGAGCAGTACTTC.

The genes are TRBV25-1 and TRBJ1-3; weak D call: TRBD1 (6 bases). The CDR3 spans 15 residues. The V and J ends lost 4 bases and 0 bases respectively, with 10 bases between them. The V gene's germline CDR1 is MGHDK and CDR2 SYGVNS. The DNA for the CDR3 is TGTGCCAGCAGTGTAACAGGGAGCTCTGGAAACACCATATATTTT. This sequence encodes CASSVTGSSGNTIYF.

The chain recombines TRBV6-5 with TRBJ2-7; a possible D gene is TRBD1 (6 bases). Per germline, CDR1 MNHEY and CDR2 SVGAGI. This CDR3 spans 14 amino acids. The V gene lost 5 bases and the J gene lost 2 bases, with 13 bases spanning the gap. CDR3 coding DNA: TGTGCCAGCAGTGAAGACAGGTTTCCCTACGAGCAGTACTTC. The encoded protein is CASSEDRFPYEQYF.

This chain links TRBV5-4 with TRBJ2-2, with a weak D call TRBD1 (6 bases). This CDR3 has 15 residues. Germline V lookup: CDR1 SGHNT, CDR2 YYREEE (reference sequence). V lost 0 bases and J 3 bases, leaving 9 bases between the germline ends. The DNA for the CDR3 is TGTGCCAGCAGCTTGGGGGCAGGGGACACCGGGGAGCTGTTTTTT. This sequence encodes CASSLGAGDTGELFF.

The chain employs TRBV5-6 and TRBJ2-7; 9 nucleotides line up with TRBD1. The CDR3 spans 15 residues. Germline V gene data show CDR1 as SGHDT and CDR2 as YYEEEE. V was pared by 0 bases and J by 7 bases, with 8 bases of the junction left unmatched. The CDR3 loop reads CASSLGAGTGREQYF. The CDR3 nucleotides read TGTGCCAGCAGCTTGGGTGCCGGGACAGGGAGGGAGCAGTACTTC.

The CDR3 reads CASRLTPKARNRNTEAFF. CDR3 nucleotide sequence: TGCGCCAGCAGGCTCACCCCGAAGGCGAGGAATCGGAACACTGAAGCTTTCTTT. This chain joins TRBV5-1 and TRBJ1-1; D unclear. Germline values: CDR1 SGHRS, CDR2 YFSETQ. With 5 bases removed from V and 1 base from J, the gap between germline ends came to 24 bases. This CDR3 has 18 residues.

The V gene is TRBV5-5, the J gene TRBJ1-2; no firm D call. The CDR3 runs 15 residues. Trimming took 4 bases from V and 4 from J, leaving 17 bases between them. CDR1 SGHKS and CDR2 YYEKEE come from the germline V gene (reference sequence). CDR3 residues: CASSPPGSSIYGYTF. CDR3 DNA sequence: TGTGCCAGCAGCCCTCCTGGGAGTTCTATCTATGGCTACACCTTC.

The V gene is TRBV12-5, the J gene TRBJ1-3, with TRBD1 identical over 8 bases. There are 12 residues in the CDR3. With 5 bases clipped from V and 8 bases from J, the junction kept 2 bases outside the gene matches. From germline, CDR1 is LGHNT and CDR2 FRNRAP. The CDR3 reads CASGPDRDTIYF. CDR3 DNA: TGTGCTAGTGGTCCGGACAGGGACACCATATATTTT.

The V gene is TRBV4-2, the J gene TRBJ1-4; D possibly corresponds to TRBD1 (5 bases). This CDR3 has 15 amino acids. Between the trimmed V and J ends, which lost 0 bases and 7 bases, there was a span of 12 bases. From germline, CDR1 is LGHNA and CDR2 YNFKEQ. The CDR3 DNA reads TGTGCCAGCAGCCAAGATCCCAGGGAAGGTGAAAAACTGTTTTTT. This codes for CASSQDPREGEKLFF.

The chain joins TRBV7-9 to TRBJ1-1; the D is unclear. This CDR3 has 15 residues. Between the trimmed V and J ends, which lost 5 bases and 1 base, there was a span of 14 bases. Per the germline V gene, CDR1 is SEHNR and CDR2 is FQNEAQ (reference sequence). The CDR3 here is CASSLPIRQNTEAFF. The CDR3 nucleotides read TGTGCCAGCAGCCTCCCGATCCGACAGAACACTGAAGCTTTCTTT.

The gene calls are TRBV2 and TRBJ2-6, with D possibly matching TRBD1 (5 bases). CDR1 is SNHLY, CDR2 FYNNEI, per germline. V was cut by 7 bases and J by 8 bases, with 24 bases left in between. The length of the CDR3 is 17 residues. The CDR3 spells CASNDPRTLYSSNVLTF. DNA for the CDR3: TGTGCCAGCAACGACCCCCGGACACTTTATAGTTCCAACGTCCTGACTTTC.

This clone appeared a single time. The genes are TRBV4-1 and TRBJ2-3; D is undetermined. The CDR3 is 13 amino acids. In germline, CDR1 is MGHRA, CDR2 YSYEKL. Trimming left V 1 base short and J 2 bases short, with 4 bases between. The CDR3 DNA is TGCGCCAGCAGCCAAGGGCACACAGATACGCAGTATTTT. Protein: CASSQGHTDTQYF.

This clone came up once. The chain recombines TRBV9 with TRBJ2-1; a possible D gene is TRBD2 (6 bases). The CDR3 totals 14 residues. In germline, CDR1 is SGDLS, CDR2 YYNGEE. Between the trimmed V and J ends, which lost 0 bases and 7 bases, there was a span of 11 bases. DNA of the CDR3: TGTGCCAGCAGCGTAGCTCGGGAGAGTAATGAGCAGTTCTTC. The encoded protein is CASSVARESNEQFF.

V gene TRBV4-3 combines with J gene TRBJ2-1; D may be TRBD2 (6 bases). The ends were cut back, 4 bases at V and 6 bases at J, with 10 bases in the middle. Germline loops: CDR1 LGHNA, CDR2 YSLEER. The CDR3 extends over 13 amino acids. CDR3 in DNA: TGCGCCAGCAGCCGGGGACTTGGCAATGAGCAGTTCTTC. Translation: CASSRGLGNEQFF.

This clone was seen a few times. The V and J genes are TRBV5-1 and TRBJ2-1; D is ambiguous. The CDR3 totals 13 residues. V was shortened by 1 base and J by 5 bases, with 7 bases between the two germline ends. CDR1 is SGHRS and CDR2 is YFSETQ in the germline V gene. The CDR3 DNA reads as TGCGCCAGCAGCTTGCTCGGTGACAATGAGCAGTTCTTC. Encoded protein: CASSLLGDNEQFF.

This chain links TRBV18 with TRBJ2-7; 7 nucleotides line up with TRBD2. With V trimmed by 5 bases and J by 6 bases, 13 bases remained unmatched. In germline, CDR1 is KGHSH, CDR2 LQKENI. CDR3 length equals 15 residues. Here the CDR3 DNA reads TGTGCCAGCTCAGCCTACCGGGACTACCAAAGCGAGCAGTACTTC. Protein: CASSAYRDYQSEQYF. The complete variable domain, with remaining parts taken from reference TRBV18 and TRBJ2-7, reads NAGVMQNPRHLVRRRGQEARLRCSPMKGHSHVYWYRQLPEEGLKFMVYLQKENIIDESGMPKERFSAEFPKEGPSILRIQQVVRGDSAAYFCASSAYRDYQSEQYFGPGTRLTVT.